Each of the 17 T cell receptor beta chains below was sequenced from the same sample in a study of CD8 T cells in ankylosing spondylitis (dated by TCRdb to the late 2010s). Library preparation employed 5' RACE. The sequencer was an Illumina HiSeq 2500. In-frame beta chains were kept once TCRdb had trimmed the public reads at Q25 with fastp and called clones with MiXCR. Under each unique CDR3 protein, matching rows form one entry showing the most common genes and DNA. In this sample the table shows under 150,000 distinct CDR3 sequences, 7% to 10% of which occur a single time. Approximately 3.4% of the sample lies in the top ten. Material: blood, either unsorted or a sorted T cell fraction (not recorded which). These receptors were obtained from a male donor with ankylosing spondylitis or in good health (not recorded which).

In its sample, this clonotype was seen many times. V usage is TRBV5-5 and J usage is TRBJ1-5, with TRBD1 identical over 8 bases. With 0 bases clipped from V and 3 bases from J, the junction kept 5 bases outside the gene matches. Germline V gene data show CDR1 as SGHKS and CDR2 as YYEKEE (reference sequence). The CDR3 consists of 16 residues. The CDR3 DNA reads TGTGCCAGCAGCTTGGATCGGACAGGGCACAATCAGCCCCAGCATTTT. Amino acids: CASSLDRTGHNQPQHF.

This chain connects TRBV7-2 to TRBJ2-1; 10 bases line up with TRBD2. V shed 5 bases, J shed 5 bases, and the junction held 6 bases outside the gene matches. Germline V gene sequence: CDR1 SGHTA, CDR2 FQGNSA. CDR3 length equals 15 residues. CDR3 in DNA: TGTGCCAGCAGCCGATTGGGACTAGCGAACAATGAGCAGTTCTTC. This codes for CASSRLGLANNEQFF.

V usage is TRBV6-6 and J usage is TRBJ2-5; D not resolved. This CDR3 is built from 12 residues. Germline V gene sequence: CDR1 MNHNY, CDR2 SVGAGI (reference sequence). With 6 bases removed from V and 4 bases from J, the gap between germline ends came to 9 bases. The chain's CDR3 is CASSPILETQYF. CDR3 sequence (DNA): TGTGCCAGCAGCCCCATACTAGAGACCCAGTACTTC.

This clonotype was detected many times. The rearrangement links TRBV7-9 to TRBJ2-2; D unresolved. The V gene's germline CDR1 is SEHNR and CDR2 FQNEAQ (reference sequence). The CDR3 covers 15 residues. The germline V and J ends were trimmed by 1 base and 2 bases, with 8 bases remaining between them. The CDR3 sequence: CASSLEPRNTGELFF. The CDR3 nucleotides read TGTGCCAGCAGCTTAGAGCCCAGAAACACCGGGGAGCTGTTTTTT.

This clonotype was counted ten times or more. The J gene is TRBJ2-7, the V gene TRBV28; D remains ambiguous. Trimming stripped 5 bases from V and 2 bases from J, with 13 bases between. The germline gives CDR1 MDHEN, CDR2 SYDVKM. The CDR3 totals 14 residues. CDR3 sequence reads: CASSLTLTTYEQYF. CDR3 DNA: TGTGCCAGCAGTCTTACCCTTACCACCTACGAGCAGTACTTC.

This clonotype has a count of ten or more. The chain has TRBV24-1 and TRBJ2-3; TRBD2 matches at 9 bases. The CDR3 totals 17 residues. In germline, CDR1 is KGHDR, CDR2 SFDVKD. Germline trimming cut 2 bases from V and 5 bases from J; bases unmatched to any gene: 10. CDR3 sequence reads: CATSDSIKREVKDTQYF. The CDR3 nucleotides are TGTGCCACCAGTGATTCCATCAAGCGGGAGGTGAAAGATACGCAGTATTTT.

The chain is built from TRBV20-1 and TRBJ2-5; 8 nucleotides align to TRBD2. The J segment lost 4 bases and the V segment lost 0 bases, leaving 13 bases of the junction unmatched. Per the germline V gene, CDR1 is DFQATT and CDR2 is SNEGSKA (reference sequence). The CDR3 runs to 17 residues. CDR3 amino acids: CSARDFGRSGSSETQYF. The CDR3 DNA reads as TGCAGTGCTAGAGATTTCGGAAGGAGCGGGAGTTCAGAGACCCAGTACTTC.

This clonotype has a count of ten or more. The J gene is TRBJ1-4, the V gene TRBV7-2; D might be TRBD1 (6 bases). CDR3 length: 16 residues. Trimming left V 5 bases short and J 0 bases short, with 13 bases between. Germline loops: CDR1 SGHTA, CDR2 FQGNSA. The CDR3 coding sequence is TGTGCCAGCAGCCGCCACCAGGGGTCAACTAATGAAAAACTGTTTTTT. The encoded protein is CASSRHQGSTNEKLFF.

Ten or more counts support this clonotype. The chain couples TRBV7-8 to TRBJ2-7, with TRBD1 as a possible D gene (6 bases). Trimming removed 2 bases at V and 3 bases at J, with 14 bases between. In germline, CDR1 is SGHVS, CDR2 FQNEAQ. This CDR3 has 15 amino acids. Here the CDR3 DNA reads TGTGCCAGCAGCTTAAAAAAGGACAGTTTCTACGAGCAGTACTTC. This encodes CASSLKKDSFYEQYF.

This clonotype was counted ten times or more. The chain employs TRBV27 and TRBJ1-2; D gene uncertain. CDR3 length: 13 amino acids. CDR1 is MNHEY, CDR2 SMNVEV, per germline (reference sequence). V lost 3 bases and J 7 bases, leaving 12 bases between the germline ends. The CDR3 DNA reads TGTGCCAGCAGTTTGGCTGGGAGCCCTGGCTACACCTTC. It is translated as CASSLAGSPGYTF.

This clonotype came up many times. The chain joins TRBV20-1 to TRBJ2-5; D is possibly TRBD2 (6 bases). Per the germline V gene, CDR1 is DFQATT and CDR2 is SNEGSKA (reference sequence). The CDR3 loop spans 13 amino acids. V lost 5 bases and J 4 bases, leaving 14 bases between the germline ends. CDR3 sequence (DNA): TGCAGTGCTCTGGGGGGTCCCCTAGAGACCCAGTACTTC. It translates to CSALGGPLETQYF.

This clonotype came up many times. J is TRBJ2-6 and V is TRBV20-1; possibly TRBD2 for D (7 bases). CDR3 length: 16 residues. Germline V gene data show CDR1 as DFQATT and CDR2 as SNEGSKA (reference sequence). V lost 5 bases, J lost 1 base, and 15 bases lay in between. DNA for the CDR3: TGCAGTGCTGAAAAGGGGGGGGCGTCTGGGGCCAACGTCCTGACTTTC. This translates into CSAEKGGASGANVLTF.

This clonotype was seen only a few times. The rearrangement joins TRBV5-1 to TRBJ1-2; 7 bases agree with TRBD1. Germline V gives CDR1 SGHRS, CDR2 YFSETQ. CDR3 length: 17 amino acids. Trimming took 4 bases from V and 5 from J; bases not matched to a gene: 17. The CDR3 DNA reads TGCGCCAGCAGCGCGAAGTTGACAGGGCAGCTCCAGTATGGCTACACCTTC. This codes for CASSAKLTGQLQYGYTF.

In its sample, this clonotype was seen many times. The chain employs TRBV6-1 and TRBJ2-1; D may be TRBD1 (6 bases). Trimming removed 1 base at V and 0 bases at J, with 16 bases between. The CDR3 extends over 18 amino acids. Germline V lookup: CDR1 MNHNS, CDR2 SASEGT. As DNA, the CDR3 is TGTGCCAGCAGTGAAGGGCCCAGGGGACCCGGCTCCTACAATGAGCAGTTCTTC. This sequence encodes CASSEGPRGPGSYNEQFF.

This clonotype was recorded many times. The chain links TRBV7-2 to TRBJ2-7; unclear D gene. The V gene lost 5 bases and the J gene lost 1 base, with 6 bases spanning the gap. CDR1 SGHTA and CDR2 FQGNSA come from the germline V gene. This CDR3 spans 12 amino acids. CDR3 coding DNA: TGTGCCAGCAGCCGAGTATCCTACGAGCAGTACTTC. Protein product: CASSRVSYEQYF.

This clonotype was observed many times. This CDR3 is CSARDVYEQFF. The CDR3 DNA is TGCAGTGCCCGGGACGTCTATGAGCAGTTCTTC. The genes are TRBV20-1 and TRBJ2-1, with D perhaps given as TRBD1 or TRBD2 (5 bases each). This CDR3 spans 11 amino acids. The V gene lost 6 bases and the J gene lost 8 bases, with 11 bases spanning the gap. In germline, CDR1 is DFQATT, CDR2 SNEGSKA (reference sequence).

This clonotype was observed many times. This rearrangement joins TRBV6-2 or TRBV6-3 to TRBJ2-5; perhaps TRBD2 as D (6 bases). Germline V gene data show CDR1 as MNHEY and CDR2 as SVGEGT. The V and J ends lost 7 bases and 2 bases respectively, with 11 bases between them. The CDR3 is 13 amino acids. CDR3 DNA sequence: TGTGCCAGCACCCCACTAGCTCAAGAGACCCAGTACTTC. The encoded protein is CASTPLAQETQYF.